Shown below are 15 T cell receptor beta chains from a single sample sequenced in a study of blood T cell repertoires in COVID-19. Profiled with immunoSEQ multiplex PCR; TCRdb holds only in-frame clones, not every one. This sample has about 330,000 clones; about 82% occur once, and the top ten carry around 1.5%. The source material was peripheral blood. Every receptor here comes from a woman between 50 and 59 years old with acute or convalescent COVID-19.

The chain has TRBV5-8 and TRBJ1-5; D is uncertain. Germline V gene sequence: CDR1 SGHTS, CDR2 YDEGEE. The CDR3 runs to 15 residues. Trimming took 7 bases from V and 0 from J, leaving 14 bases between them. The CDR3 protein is CASVSRPYSNQPQHF. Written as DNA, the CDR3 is TGTGCCAGCGTCTCCAGGCCATATAGCAATCAGCCCCAGCATTTT.

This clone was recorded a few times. For the CDR3, the DNA is TGTGCCAGCAGCCTACGGGACTCGAGCTCCTACGAGCAGTACTTC. The encoded protein is CASSLRDSSSYEQYF. The V call is TRBV11-2, the J call TRBJ2-7; D is possibly TRBD2 (6 bases). Trimming removed 5 bases from V and 0 bases from J, with 14 bases in between. The CDR3 extends over 15 amino acids. In germline, CDR1 is SGHAT, CDR2 FQNNGV.

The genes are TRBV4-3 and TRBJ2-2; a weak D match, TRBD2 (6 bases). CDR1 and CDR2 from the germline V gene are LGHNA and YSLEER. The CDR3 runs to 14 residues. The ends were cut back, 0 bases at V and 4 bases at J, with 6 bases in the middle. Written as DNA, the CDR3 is TGCGCCAGCAGCCAAGATAGCGGCACCGGGGAGCTGTTTTTT. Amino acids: CASSQDSGTGELFF.

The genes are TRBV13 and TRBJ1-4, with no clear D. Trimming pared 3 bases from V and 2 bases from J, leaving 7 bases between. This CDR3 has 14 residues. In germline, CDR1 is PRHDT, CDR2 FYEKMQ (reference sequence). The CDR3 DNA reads TGTGCCAGCAGCTTCCGTGGCACTAATGAAAAACTGTTTTTT. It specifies CASSFRGTNEKLFF.

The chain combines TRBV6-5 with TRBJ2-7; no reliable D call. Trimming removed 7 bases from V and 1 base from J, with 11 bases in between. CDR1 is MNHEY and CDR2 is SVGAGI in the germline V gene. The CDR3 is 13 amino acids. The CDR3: CASTERVSYEQYF. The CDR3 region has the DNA TGTGCCAGCACCGAACGAGTTTCCTACGAGCAGTACTTC.

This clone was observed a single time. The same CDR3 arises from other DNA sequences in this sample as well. Here the CDR3 reads CASSAGTSGSNEQFF. CDR3 nucleotide sequence: TGTGCCAGCAGCGCTGGGACTAGCGGGAGCAATGAGCAGTTCTTC. The chain recombines TRBV7-7 with TRBJ2-1; the match to TRBD2 covers 14 bases. V gave up 5 bases and J gave up 6 bases; unmatched junction bases: 3. CDR3 length equals 15 residues. The germline V gene encodes CDR1 SSHAT and CDR2 FNYEAQ (reference sequence).

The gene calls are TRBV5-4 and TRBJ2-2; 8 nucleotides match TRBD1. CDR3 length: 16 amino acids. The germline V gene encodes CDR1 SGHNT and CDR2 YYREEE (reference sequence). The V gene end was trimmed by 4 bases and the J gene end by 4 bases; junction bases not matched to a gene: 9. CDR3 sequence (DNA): TGTGCCAGCAGCCCGCGTGGACAGGGAATCACCGGGGAGCTGTTTTTT. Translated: CASSPRGQGITGELFF.

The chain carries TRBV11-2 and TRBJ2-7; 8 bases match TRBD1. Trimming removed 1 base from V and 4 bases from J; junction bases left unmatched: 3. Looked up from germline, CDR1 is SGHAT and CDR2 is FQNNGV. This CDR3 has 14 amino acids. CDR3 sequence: CASSLVDRGYEQYF. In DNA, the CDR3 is TGTGCCAGCAGCTTAGTTGACAGGGGATACGAGCAGTACTTC.

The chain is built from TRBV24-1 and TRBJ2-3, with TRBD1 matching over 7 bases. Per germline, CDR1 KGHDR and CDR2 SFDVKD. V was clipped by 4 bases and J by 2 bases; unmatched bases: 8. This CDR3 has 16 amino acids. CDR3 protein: CATSDPGTDYTDTQYF. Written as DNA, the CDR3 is TGTGCCACCAGTGACCCCGGGACAGACTACACAGATACGCAGTATTTT.

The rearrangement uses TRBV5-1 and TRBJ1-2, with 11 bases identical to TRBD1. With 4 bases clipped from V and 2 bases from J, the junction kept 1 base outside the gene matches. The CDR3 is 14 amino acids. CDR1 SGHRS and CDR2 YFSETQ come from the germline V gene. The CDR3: CASSGQGANYGYTF. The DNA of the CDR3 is TGCGCCAGCAGCGGACAGGGGGCCAACTATGGCTACACCTTC.

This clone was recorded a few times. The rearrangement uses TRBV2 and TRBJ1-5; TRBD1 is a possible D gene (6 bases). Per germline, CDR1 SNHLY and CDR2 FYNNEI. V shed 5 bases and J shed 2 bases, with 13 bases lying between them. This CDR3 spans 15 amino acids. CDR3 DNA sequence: TGTGCCAGCAGTACACAGGGAAATGGCAATCAGCCCCAGCATTTT. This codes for CASSTQGNGNQPQHF. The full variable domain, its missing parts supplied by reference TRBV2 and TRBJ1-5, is EPEVTQTPSHQVTQMGQEVILRCVPISNHLYFYWYRQILGQKVEFLVSFYNNEISEKSEIFDDQFSVERPDGSNFTLKIRSTKLEDSAMYFCASSTQGNGNQPQHFGDGTRLSIL.

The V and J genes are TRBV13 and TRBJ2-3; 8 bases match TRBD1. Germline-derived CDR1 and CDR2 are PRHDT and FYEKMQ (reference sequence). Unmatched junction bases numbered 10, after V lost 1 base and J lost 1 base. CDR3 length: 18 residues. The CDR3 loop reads CASSLAPLGQGRTDTQYF. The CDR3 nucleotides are TGTGCCAGCAGCTTAGCCCCTCTTGGACAGGGCCGCACAGATACGCAGTATTTT.

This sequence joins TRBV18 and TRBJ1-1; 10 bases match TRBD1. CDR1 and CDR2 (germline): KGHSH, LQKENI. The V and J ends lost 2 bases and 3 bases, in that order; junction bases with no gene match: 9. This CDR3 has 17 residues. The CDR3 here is CASSPAGQGIGYTEAFF. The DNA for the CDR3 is TGTGCCAGCTCACCAGCGGGACAGGGGATCGGGTACACTGAAGCTTTCTTT.

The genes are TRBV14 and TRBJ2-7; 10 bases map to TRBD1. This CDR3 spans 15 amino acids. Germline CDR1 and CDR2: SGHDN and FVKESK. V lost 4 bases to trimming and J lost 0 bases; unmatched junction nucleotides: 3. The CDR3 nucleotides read TGTGCCAGCAGCCGGACAGGGGGTTTCTCCTACGAGCAGTACTTC. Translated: CASSRTGGFSYEQYF.

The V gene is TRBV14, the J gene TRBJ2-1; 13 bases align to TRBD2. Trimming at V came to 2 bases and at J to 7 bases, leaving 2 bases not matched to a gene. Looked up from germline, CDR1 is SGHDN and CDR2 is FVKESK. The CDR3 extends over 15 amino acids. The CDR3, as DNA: TGTGCCAGCAGCCAAAGACTAGCGGGGGGAAATGAGCAGTTCTTC. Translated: CASSQRLAGGNEQFF. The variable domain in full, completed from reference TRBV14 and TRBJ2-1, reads EAGVTQFPSHSVIEKGQTVTLRCDPISGHDNLYWYRRVMGKEIKFLLHFVKESKQDESGMPNNRFLAERTGGTYSTLKVQPAELEDSGVYFCASSQRLAGGNEQFFGPGTRLTVL.